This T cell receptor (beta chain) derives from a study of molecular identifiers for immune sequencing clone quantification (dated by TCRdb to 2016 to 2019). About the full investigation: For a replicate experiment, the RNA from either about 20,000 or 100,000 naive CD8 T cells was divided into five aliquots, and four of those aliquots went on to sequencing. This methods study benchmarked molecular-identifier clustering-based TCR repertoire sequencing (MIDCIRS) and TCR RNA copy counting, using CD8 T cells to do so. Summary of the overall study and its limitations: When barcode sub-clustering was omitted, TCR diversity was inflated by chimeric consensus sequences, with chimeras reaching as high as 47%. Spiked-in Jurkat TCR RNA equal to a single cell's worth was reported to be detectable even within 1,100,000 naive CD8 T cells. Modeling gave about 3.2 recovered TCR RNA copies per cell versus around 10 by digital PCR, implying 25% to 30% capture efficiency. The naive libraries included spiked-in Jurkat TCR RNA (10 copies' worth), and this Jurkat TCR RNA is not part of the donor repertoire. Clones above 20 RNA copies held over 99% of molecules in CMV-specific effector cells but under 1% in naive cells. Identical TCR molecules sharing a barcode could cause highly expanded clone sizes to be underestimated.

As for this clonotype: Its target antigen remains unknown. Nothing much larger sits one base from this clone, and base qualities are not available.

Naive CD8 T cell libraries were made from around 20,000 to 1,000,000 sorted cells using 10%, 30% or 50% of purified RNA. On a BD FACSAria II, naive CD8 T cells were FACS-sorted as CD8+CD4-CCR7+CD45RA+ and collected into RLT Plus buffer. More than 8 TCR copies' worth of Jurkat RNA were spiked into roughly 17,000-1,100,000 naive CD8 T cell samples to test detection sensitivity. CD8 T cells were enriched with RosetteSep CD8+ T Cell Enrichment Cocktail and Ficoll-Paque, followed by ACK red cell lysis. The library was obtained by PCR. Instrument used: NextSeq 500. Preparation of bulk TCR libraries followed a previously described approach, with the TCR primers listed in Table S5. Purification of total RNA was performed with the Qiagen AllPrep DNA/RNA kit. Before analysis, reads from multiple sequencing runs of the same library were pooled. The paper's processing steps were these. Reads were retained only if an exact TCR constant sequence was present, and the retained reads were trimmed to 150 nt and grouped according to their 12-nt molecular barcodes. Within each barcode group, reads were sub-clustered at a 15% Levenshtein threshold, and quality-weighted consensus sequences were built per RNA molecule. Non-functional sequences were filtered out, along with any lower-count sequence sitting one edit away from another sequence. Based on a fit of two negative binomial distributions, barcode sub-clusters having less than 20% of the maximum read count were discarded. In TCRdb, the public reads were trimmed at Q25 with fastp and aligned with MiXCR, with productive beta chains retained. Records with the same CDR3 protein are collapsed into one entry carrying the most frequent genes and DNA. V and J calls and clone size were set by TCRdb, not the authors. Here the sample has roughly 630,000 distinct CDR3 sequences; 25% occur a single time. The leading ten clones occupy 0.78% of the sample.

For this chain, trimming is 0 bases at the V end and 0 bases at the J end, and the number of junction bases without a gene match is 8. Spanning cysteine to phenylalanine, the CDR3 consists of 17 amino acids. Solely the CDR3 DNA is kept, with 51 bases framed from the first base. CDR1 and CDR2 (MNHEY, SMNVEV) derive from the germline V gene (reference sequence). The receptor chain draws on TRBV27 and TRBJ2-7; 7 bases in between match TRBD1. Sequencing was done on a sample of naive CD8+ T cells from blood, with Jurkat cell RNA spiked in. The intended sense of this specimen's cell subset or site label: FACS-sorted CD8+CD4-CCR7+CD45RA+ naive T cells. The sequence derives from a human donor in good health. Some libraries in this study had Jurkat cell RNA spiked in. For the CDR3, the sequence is CASSLSTGTYSSYEQYF. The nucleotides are TGTGCCAGCAGTTTATCGACAGGGACCTATAGCTCCTACGAGCAGTACTTC.